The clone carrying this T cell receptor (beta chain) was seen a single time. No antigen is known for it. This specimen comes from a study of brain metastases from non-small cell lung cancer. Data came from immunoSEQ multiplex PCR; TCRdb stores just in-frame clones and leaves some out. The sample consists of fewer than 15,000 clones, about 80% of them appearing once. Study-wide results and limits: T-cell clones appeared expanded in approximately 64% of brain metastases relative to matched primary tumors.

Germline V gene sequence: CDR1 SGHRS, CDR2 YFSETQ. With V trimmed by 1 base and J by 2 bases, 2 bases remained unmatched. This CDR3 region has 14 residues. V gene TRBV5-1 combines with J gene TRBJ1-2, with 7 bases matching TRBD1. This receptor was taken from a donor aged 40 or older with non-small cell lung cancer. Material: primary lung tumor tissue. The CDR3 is CASSLLGGNYGYTF. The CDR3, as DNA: TGCGCCAGCAGCTTGCTAGGGGGCAACTATGGCTACACCTTC.